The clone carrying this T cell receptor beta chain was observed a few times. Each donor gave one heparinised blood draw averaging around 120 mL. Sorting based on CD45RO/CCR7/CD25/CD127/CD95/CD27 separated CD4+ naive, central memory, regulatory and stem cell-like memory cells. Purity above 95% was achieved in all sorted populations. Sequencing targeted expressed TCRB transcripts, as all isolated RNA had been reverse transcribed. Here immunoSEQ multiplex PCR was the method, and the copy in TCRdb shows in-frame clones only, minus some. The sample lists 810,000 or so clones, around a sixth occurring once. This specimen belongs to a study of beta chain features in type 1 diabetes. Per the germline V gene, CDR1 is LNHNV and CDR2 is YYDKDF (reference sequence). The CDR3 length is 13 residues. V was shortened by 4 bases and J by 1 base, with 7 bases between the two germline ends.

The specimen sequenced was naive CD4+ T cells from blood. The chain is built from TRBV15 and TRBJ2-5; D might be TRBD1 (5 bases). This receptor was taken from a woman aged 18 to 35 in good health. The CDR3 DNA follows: TGTGCCACCAGCAAGGACACCCAAGAGACCCAGTACTTC. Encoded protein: CATSKDTQETQYF.